The source of this T cell receptor (beta chain) is a study of cytomegalovirus exposure and HLA in healthy donors. Here immunoSEQ multiplex PCR was the method, and the copy in TCRdb shows in-frame clones only, minus some. Of 140,000 to 150,000 clones in the sample, 94% were seen once. Germline CDR1 is SGHRS and CDR2 is YFSETQ. V was cut by 1 base and J by 1 base, with 12 bases left in between. This CDR3 has 15 amino acids. The chain joins TRBV5-1 to TRBJ2-7, with a possible D match to TRBD1 (6 bases). The specimen sequenced was PBMCs. The clonotype originates from a man aged 18 to 30 in good health and CMV-seropositive. The CDR3 DNA reads as TGCGCCAGCAGCTTGACCAATGGACAGTCCTACGAGCAGTACTTC. Protein: CASSLTNGQSYEQYF.